The 14 T cell receptor beta chains below were found in one sample sequenced in a study of human T cells and chemical hapten exposure. Regarding time point: pre-sensitization, week 0. The treatment denotes: therapeutic diphenylcyclopropenone sensitization with weekly scalp DPC. One entry per CDR3 protein results from TCRdb running MiXCR on the RACE reads. The table has approximately 90,000 distinct CDR3 sequences, about 8% seen once. Specimen: whole blood, collected in connection with sensitization to the hapten diphenylcyclopropenone (DPC). The receptors here all came from a man aged 35-49 years with alopecia areata. Some clones in this sample may be carry-over from other donors' samples.

This clonotype was counted between two and nine times. The V call is TRBV29-1, the J call TRBJ1-1; 9 bases are a match to TRBD1. The CDR3 extends over 16 amino acids. Trimming removed 6 bases from V and 1 base from J; junction bases left unmatched: 12. The germline gives CDR1 SQVTM, CDR2 ANQGSEA. The CDR3 reads CSVLLRPGQGNTEAFF. The CDR3 region has the DNA TGCAGCGTCTTACTCAGACCGGGACAGGGGAACACTGAAGCTTTCTTT.

This clonotype was picked up many times. This chain joins TRBV20-1 and TRBJ2-3, with a possible D match to TRBD2 (6 bases). The CDR3 spans 17 residues. The V end lost 0 bases, the J end lost 0 bases, and 16 bases lay between the germline ends. CDR1 and CDR2 from the germline V gene are DFQATT and SNEGSKA (reference sequence). The CDR3 DNA is TGCAGTGCTAGAGATCGGGGGACTTTCCCTAGCACAGATACGCAGTATTTT. Translation gives CSARDRGTFPSTDTQYF.

This clonotype has just a few counts. The chain couples TRBV7-9 to TRBJ2-7; TRBD1 matches 10 bases. The CDR3 runs 16 residues. V was pared by 1 base and J by 2 bases, with 5 bases of the junction left unmatched. In germline, CDR1 is SEHNR, CDR2 FQNEAQ (reference sequence). The CDR3 here is CASSLDDRGPPYEQYV. The CDR3 bases are TGTGCCAGCAGCTTAGATGACAGGGGGCCCCCCTACGAGCAGTACGTC.

This clonotype was recorded at least ten times. The genes are TRBV20-1 and TRBJ2-7; D not certain. V was cut by 1 base and J by 11 bases, with 9 bases left in between. This CDR3 has 10 amino acids. CDR1 and CDR2 from the germline V gene are DFQATT and SNEGSKA (reference sequence). The CDR3 protein is CSARGSREYF. The CDR3 DNA reads as TGCAGTGCTAGAGGTAGTAGAGAGTACTTC.

This chain uses TRBV20-1 with TRBJ2-5; 12 nucleotides agree with TRBD2. Germline V gene sequence: CDR1 DFQATT, CDR2 SNEGSKA (reference sequence). The CDR3 spans 15 residues. V trimming: 5 bases; J trimming: 1 base; junction bases outside the gene matches: 5. The CDR3 nucleotides read TGCAGTGCTCTCGGACTAGCGGGGTCCCAAGAGACCCAGTACTTC. Amino acid sequence: CSALGLAGSQETQYF.

Points on this clonotype: A read error may be the cause here, since a much bigger clone is one base away. The chain is built from TRBV7-8 and TRBJ2-1; 8 bases are shared with TRBD2. The V gene's germline CDR1 is SGHVS and CDR2 FQNEAQ. This CDR3 region has 16 residues. The CDR3 nucleotides read TGTGCCAGCAGCCCCCTTACTAGCGGAGAATACAATGGGCAGTTCTTC. Its translation is CASSPLTSGEYNGQFF.

This clonotype was seen a handful of times. This chain links TRBV4-3 with TRBJ1-1, with D possibly matching TRBD1 (6 bases). Deletions cut 0 bases from V and 0 bases from J, with 20 bases between. The germline CDR1 and CDR2 sequences are LGHNA and YSLEER. The CDR3 is 19 residues long. The CDR3 DNA reads TGCGCCAGCAGCCAAGATACGGGCGCAGGGGCCTCTATGAACACTGAAGCTTTCTTT. As protein: CASSQDTGAGASMNTEAFF.

Only a few counts were recorded for this clonotype. The V and J genes are TRBV7-9 and TRBJ2-3; 11 bases map to TRBD2. CDR1 is SEHNR and CDR2 is FQNEAQ in the germline V gene (reference sequence). There are 17 residues in the CDR3. Unmatched junction bases numbered 12, after V lost 5 bases and J lost 5 bases. The DNA for the CDR3 is TGTGCCAGCAGCCCGTGGGTAGCGGGAGGGCCTGGAGATACGCAGTATTTT. Its translation is CASSPWVAGGPGDTQYF. Using reference TRBV7-9 and TRBJ2-3 for the parts outside the CDR3, the full variable domain is DTGVSQNPRHKITKRGQNVTFRCDPISEHNRLYWYRQTLGQGPEFLTYFQNEAQLEKSRLLSDRFSAERPKGSFSTLEIQRTEQGDSAMYLCASSPWVAGGPGDTQYFGPGTRLTVL.

This clonotype was counted between two and nine times. The genes are TRBV20-1 and TRBJ2-3, with 9 bases identical to TRBD2. Looked up from germline, CDR1 is DFQATT and CDR2 is SNEGSKA (reference sequence). V gave up 1 base and J gave up 4 bases; unmatched junction bases: 6. CDR3 size: 15 residues. The CDR3 sequence: CSARVPSGVADTQYF. As DNA, the CDR3 is TGCAGTGCTAGAGTCCCTAGCGGGGTTGCAGATACGCAGTATTTT.

The rearrangement links TRBV7-9 to TRBJ2-7; 8 bases align to TRBD1. Per the germline V gene, CDR1 is SEHNR and CDR2 is FQNEAQ (reference sequence). The CDR3 totals 14 residues. The trim removed 6 bases at V and 3 bases at J, leaving 7 bases unmatched. This CDR3 reads CASSSDTGGYEQYF. CDR3 bases: TGTGCCAGCAGTTCCGATACAGGGGGCTACGAGCAGTACTTC.

This clonotype occurred many times. This chain joins TRBV7-9 and TRBJ1-5; possibly TRBD1 for D (6 bases). V was shortened by 3 bases and J by 2 bases, with 14 bases between the two germline ends. Per germline, CDR1 SEHNR and CDR2 FQNEAQ (reference sequence). The CDR3 sequence is 16 residues long. The CDR3 DNA sequence: TGTGCCAGCAGCTTCGGGGGGCCAATCGGCAATCAGCCCCAGCATTTT. This sequence encodes CASSFGGPIGNQPQHF.

The rearrangement joins TRBV6-6 to TRBJ1-4; the D gene is possibly TRBD1 (6 bases). V lost 6 bases and J 0 bases, leaving 11 bases between the germline ends. CDR3 size: 15 residues. Germline loops: CDR1 MNHNY, CDR2 SVGAGI (reference sequence). The CDR3 region is CASSHGQPTNEKLFF. The CDR3 coding sequence is TGTGCCAGCAGCCATGGACAGCCAACTAATGAAAAACTGTTTTTT.

This clonotype was seen only a few times. This sequence joins TRBV27 and TRBJ2-7; a possible D gene is TRBD1 (5 bases). Trimming cost V 5 bases and J 1 base, with 21 bases left between them. There are 17 residues in the CDR3. The V gene's germline CDR1 is MNHEY and CDR2 SMNVEV (reference sequence). CDR3 nucleotides: TGTGCCAGCAGTCCTCCCCCCGGTCAGAAGGGGTCCTACGAGCAGTACTTC. Protein product: CASSPPPGQKGSYEQYF.

This clonotype was seen more than once but under ten times. The chain has TRBV12-3 or TRBV12-4 and TRBJ2-3, with D perhaps TRBD2 (5 bases). CDR3 length: 13 amino acids. Trimming left V 3 bases short and J 4 bases short, with 8 bases between. For the CDR3, the DNA is TGTGCCAGCAGTTTGGGAGAGGCAGATACGCAGTATTTT. Translation: CASSLGEADTQYF.